The 31 T cell receptor beta chains presented below share a single source sample, sequenced in a study of OX40 agonist ivuxolimab in advanced cancers. Measured with immunoSEQ multiplex PCR; TCRdb has only the in-frame clones, and not every one. The repertoire holds tens of thousands of clones, with 82% as singletons. The sequenced sample was CD4+ or CD8+ T cells sorted from blood, obtained in a trial of the OX40 agonist ivuxolimab. The receptor set was obtained from an adult with an advanced solid tumor such as melanoma, head and neck, liver or kidney cancer.

The chain uses TRBV9 and TRBJ2-3; D gene ambiguous. The germline V gene encodes CDR1 SGDLS and CDR2 YYNGEE. The CDR3 is 12 residues long. Between the trimmed V and J ends, which lost 3 bases and 6 bases, there was a span of 8 bases. The CDR3 DNA is TGTGCCAGCAGCGCCCACGCGGATACGCAGTATTTT. Translation: CASSAHADTQYF.

This chain uses TRBV25-1 with TRBJ2-5; TRBD1 is a possible D gene (6 bases). V lost 6 bases and J 5 bases, leaving 13 bases between the germline ends. Per the germline V gene, CDR1 is MGHDK and CDR2 is SYGVNS. This CDR3 is built from 13 residues. CDR3: CASSRRTAETQYF. CDR3 nucleotide sequence: TGTGCCAGCAGCCGCCGGACAGCCGAGACCCAGTACTTC. The full variable domain, in which reference TRBV25-1 and TRBJ2-5 provide the parts outside the CDR3, is EADIYQTPRYLVIGTGKKITLECSQTMGHDKMYWYQQDPGMELHLIHYSYGVNSTEKGDLSSESTVSRIRTEHFPLTLESARPSHTSQYLCASSRRTAETQYFGPGTRLLVL.

The chain carries TRBV6-5 and TRBJ2-3; D not resolved. CDR1 MNHEY and CDR2 SVGAGI come from the germline V gene. V gave up 0 bases and J gave up 2 bases, with 12 bases separating them. This CDR3 has 16 amino acids. The CDR3 sequence is CASSYSSRAYTDTQYF. In nucleotides, the CDR3 is TGTGCCAGCAGTTACTCTTCTAGGGCTTACACAGATACGCAGTATTTT.

The rearrangement uses TRBV21-1 and TRBJ2-7; TRBD1 reflects the table's D call only, with no check against the DNA. TRBV21-1 represents a pseudogene. The CDR3 spans 20 residues. In nucleotides, the CDR3 is TGTGCCAGCAGCAGCCACCCCTGCGGGACAGGGACCTTGGGGATTTACGAGCAGTACTTC. Amino acid sequence: CASSSHPCGTGTLGIYEQYF.

This rearrangement joins TRBV6-5 to TRBJ1-3; maybe TRBD1 (6 bases). The V gene's germline CDR1 is MNHEY and CDR2 SVGAGI. The CDR3 totals 13 residues. Trimming shortened V by 8 bases and J by 3 bases, and 11 bases separated the two germline ends. DNA of the CDR3: TGTGCCAGCGCAGGGGTTTATGGAAACACCATATATTTT. Translating gives CASAGVYGNTIYF.

With respect to this clone: The junction differs from germline at one of its ends, possibly a read error. The chain joins TRBV7-9 to TRBJ2-5; 9 nucleotides agree with TRBD1. Per the germline V gene, CDR1 is SEHNR and CDR2 is FQNEAQ (reference sequence). This CDR3 has 17 amino acids. CDR3 in amino acids: CASSLGIGQGKQETQYF. Written as DNA, the CDR3 is TGTGCCAGCAGCTTAGGAATTGGACAGGGGAAACAAGAGACCCAATACTTC.

The CDR3 reads CASSSHRDRVPEAFF. DNA of the CDR3: TGTGCCAGCAGCTCCCACCGGGACAGGGTCCCTGAAGCTTTCTTT. The rearrangement links TRBV9 to TRBJ1-1; 9 bases agree with TRBD1. Germline V gene sequence: CDR1 SGDLS, CDR2 YYNGEE. The CDR3 has 15 residues. J was trimmed by 6 bases and V by 4 bases; bases with no gene match: 10.

In this sample, this clone turned up once. The chain joins TRBV5-1 to TRBJ1-1; D may be TRBD1 (5 bases). In germline, CDR1 is SGHRS, CDR2 YFSETQ. V was cut by 2 bases and J by 0 bases, with 11 bases left in between. The CDR3 length is 15 residues. The CDR3 DNA sequence: TGCGCCAGCAGCTTAACCGGGACTCTGAACACTGAAGCTTTCTTT. Protein product: CASSLTGTLNTEAFF.

V usage is TRBV5-6 and J usage is TRBJ2-5; 9 nucleotides align to TRBD1. The CDR3 spans 14 residues. Germline V gives CDR1 SGHDT, CDR2 YYEEEE. The J segment lost 3 bases and the V segment lost 3 bases, leaving 3 bases of the junction unmatched. CDR3 DNA: TGTGCCAGCAGCTGGGACAGGGTAGAAGAGACCCAGTACTTC. Protein product: CASSWDRVEETQYF.

This sequence joins TRBV6-5 and TRBJ2-5, with a weak D call TRBD2 (7 bases). The CDR3 has 15 residues. Deletions cut 6 bases from V and 5 bases from J, with 19 bases between. Germline lookup yields CDR1 MNHEY and CDR2 SVGAGI. This CDR3 is CASSQEGGGRETQYF. The CDR3 DNA reads TGTGCCAGCAGCCAAGAGGGGGGAGGGAGGGAGACCCAGTACTTC.

The chain carries TRBV7-2 and TRBJ2-7; tentative D call: TRBD2 (7 bases). Deletions cut 3 bases from V and 7 bases from J, with 16 bases between. CDR3 length equals 14 residues. Per germline, CDR1 SGHTA and CDR2 FQGNSA. The CDR3 sequence: CASSFGGGVGEQYF. CDR3 DNA: TGTGCCAGCAGCTTCGGCGGGGGCGTGGGTGAGCAGTACTTC.

V and J are TRBV2 and TRBJ2-1, with D uncertain. CDR1 is SNHLY, CDR2 FYNNEI, per germline. The ends were cut back, 4 bases at V and 6 bases at J, with 13 bases in the middle. The CDR3 totals 14 residues. The CDR3 bases are TGTGCCAGCAGTGGTACTAATACCATCAATGAGCAGTTCTTC. Translation gives CASSGTNTINEQFF.

This clone was detected only a few times. The rearrangement links TRBV11-2 to TRBJ1-2, with TRBD1 matching 9 bases. V gave up 5 bases and J gave up 4 bases; unmatched junction bases: 8. Germline V gene sequence: CDR1 SGHAT, CDR2 FQNNGV. This CDR3 spans 15 amino acids. Written as DNA, the CDR3 is TGTGCCAGCAGCACTCCACAGGGGGCCGTCTATGGCTACACCTTC. As protein: CASSTPQGAVYGYTF. Full variable domain (rest looked up from reference TRBV11-2 and TRBJ1-2): EAGVAQSPRYKIIEKRQSVAFWCNPISGHATLYWYQQILGQGPKLLIQFQNNGVVDDSQLPKDRFSAERLKGVDSTLKIQPAKLEDSAVYLCASSTPQGAVYGYTFGSGTRLTVV.

The rearrangement links TRBV19 to TRBJ1-5, with 8 positions matching TRBD1. The trim removed 5 bases at V and 5 bases at J, leaving 14 bases unmatched. The CDR3 loop spans 17 amino acids. CDR1 is LNHDA, CDR2 SQIVND, per germline (reference sequence). The CDR3 bases are TGTGCCAGTAGTTCCCGCCCAGGACAGGGTCGGGATCAGCCCCAGCATTTT. Its translation is CASSSRPGQGRDQPQHF.

V is TRBV11-2 and J is TRBJ2-7; unclear D gene. This CDR3 is built from 11 residues. Looked up from germline, CDR1 is SGHAT and CDR2 is FQNNGV. The germline V and J ends were trimmed by 6 bases and 4 bases, with 7 bases remaining between them. Here the CDR3 DNA reads TGTGCCAGCAGTCGCTCTTACGAGCAGTACTTC. It yields the protein CASSRSYEQYF. Full variable domain (remainder filled in from reference TRBV11-2 and TRBJ2-7): EAGVAQSPRYKIIEKRQSVAFWCNPISGHATLYWYQQILGQGPKLLIQFQNNGVVDDSQLPKDRFSAERLKGVDSTLKIQPAKLEDSAVYLCASSRSYEQYFGPGTRLTVT.

The chain uses TRBV9 and TRBJ1-1; possible D gene TRBD1, 5 bases. V was cut by 3 bases and J by 11 bases, with 14 bases left in between. The CDR3 runs to 12 residues. CDR1 and CDR2 from the germline V gene are SGDLS and YYNGEE. CDR3 DNA sequence: TGTGCCAGCAGCGCCGGGGGGAGCTCGGCTTTCTTT. It yields the protein CASSAGGSSAFF.

V usage is TRBV28 and J usage is TRBJ2-7; D remains unclear. Germline lookup yields CDR1 MDHEN and CDR2 SYDVKM. V was pared by 3 bases and J by 4 bases, with 4 bases between. This CDR3 is 11 amino acids long. The CDR3 loop is CASSFEYEQYF. Here the CDR3 DNA reads TGTGCCAGCAGTTTTGAATACGAGCAGTACTTC.

V and J are TRBV28 and TRBJ2-5; 9 nucleotides align to TRBD1. V lost 4 bases and J lost 4; bases outside the gene matches: 7. The CDR3 spans 15 residues. Germline V gene data show CDR1 as MDHEN and CDR2 as SYDVKM. The DNA of the CDR3 is TGTGCCAGCAGTTCTTCCGGGACAGGGTCAGAGACCCAGTACTTC. Its translation: CASSSSGTGSETQYF.

The chain employs TRBV7-2 and TRBJ1-6; the D is unclear. CDR1 is SGHTA, CDR2 FQGNSA, per germline. V gave up 5 bases and J gave up 0 bases, with 11 bases separating them. The CDR3 runs to 16 residues. The CDR3 DNA sequence: TGTGCCAGCAGCCTAGACTTTAGCTCCTATAATTCACCCCTCCACTTT. It codes for CASSLDFSSYNSPLHF.

This clone was seen a few times. The CDR3 nucleotides read TGTGCCAGCAGTGGACAGGGATATCAGCCCCAGCATTTT. This sequence encodes CASSGQGYQPQHF. The chain couples TRBV2 to TRBJ1-5, with 7 bases identical to TRBD1. The CDR3 covers 13 residues. Germline lookup yields CDR1 SNHLY and CDR2 FYNNEI. Unmatched junction bases numbered 2, after V lost 4 bases and J lost 5 bases.

The chain has TRBV4-1 and TRBJ2-1; D perhaps matches TRBD1 (6 bases). Germline-derived CDR1 and CDR2 are MGHRA and YSYEKL. This CDR3 comprises 19 residues. The V end lost 0 bases, the J end lost 9 bases, and 27 bases lay between the germline ends. For the CDR3, the DNA is TGCGCCAGCAGCCAAGATAAGTGGTACAGGGAAAGAAGTTTCGGTGAGCAGTTCTTC. Translated: CASSQDKWYRERSFGEQFF.

V is TRBV7-2 and J is TRBJ2-3, with 7 bases matching TRBD1. The CDR3 length is 16 residues. Germline V gene data show CDR1 as SGHTA and CDR2 as FQGNSA. With V trimmed by 5 bases and J by 0 bases, 8 bases remained unmatched. The CDR3 protein is CASSHGTAASTDTQYF. The CDR3 nucleotides read TGTGCCAGCAGCCATGGGACAGCCGCTAGCACAGATACGCAGTATTTT.

The chain couples TRBV28 to TRBJ2-1; no definite D call. This CDR3 has 13 residues. Trimming stripped 2 bases from V and 4 bases from J, with 6 bases between. CDR1 is MDHEN and CDR2 is SYDVKM in the germline V gene. CDR3 loop: CASSLNSYNEQFF. The CDR3 DNA reads TGTGCCAGCAGTTTAAACAGTTACAATGAGCAGTTCTTC. The variable domain in full, completed from reference TRBV28 and TRBJ2-1, reads DVKVTQSSRYLVKRTGEKVFLECVQDMDHENMFWYRQDPGLGLRLIYFSYDVKMKEKGDIPEGYSVSREKKERFSLILESASTNQTSMYLCASSLNSYNEQFFGPGTRLTVL.

J is TRBJ2-1 and V is TRBV11-3, with 14 bases identical to TRBD2. V lost 5 bases and J lost 6; bases outside the gene matches: 3. Germline CDR1 is SGHNT and CDR2 is YENEEA. CDR3 length equals 15 residues. CDR3 sequence: CASSRLAGGLNEQFF. The CDR3 DNA reads as TGTGCCAGCAGCCGACTAGCGGGAGGGCTCAATGAGCAGTTCTTC.

The chain joins TRBV6-1 to TRBJ1-2, with unresolved D. CDR1 is MNHNS and CDR2 is SASEGT in the germline V gene. The V gene lost 2 bases and the J gene lost 3 bases, with 4 bases spanning the gap. This CDR3 is built from 12 residues. The CDR3 DNA reads TGTGCCAGCAGTGAAACAGACTATGGCTACACCTTC. As protein: CASSETDYGYTF.

The chain has TRBV4-3 and TRBJ1-5, with TRBD1 matching 8 bases. CDR1 LGHNA and CDR2 YSLEER come from the germline V gene. The CDR3 extends over 15 amino acids. Germline trimming cut 4 bases from V and 4 bases from J; bases unmatched to any gene: 6. In nucleotides, the CDR3 is TGCGCCAGCAGCCCCGGACAGGGATGGAATCAGCCCCAGCATTTT. This sequence encodes CASSPGQGWNQPQHF.

The genes are TRBV7-2 and TRBJ2-1; D gene unclear. V lost 2 bases, J lost 0 bases, and 14 bases lay in between. The germline V gene encodes CDR1 SGHTA and CDR2 FQGNSA. The CDR3 contains 17 residues. Here the CDR3 DNA reads TGTGCCAGCAGCTTATTTGGTGGGAAAAGCTCCTACAATGAGCAGTTCTTC. Its protein product is CASSLFGGKSSYNEQFF.

The V and J genes are TRBV6-5 and TRBJ1-1; TRBD1 is a possible D gene (5 bases). The germline V gene encodes CDR1 MNHEY and CDR2 SVGAGI. The ends were cut back, 2 bases at V and 8 bases at J, with 9 bases in the middle. The CDR3 contains 12 residues. DNA for the CDR3: TGTGCCAGCAGTTACAGCTCAGGGGAAGCTTTCTTT. Its protein product is CASSYSSGEAFF.

This clone was observed once. Here the CDR3 reads CASSPLTGIMNTEAFF. CDR3 DNA sequence: TGTGCCAGCAGCCCCTTAACAGGGATCATGAACACTGAAGCTTTCTTT. The chain carries TRBV14 and TRBJ1-1; maybe TRBD1 (6 bases). This CDR3 region has 16 residues. V lost 4 bases to trimming and J lost 0 bases, with 15 bases between them. CDR1 and CDR2 (germline): SGHDN, FVKESK.

The V gene is TRBV28, the J gene TRBJ2-3; D is perhaps TRBD2 (5 bases). The length of the CDR3 is 15 residues. Germline assignment: CDR1 MDHEN and CDR2 SYDVKM. Trimming cost V 3 bases and J 3 bases, with 13 bases left between them. CDR3 in amino acids: CASSFRGSGTDTQYF. The DNA of the CDR3 is TGTGCCAGCAGTTTCCGAGGGAGTGGGACAGATACGCAGTATTTT.

V and J are TRBV5-4 and TRBJ2-3; D is perhaps TRBD1 (5 bases). V shed 4 bases and J shed 2 bases, with 17 bases lying between them. Germline CDR1 SGHNT, CDR2 YYREEE (reference sequence). The length of the CDR3 is 16 residues. The CDR3 bases are TGTGCCAGCAGCCCAAGGGGCGGCCTCGACACAGATACGCAGTATTTT. This gives the protein CASSPRGGLDTDTQYF.